This T cell receptor beta chain was sequenced for a study of cytomegalovirus exposure and HLA in healthy donors. Profiling relied on immunoSEQ multiplex PCR, and the TCRdb table lists in-frame clones only, not all of them. This table has some 83,000 clones, 94% appearing once. This receptor was obtained from a woman aged 18-35 years in good health and CMV-seropositive. Sequencing input: PBMCs.

CDR3 coding DNA: TGTGCCAGCTCACCGTTGACTAGCGGGGGCGTCGGCAATGAGCAGTTCTTC. Protein: CASSPLTSGGVGNEQFF. V usage is TRBV18 and J usage is TRBJ2-1; 12 positions agree with TRBD2. The ends lost 3 bases at V and 6 bases at J; junction bases unmatched: 9. CDR1 is KGHSH and CDR2 is LQKENI in the germline V gene. CDR3 length equals 17 residues.